One sample yielded the 3 T cell receptor beta chains listed below, sequenced in a study of T cell responses to AZD1222 COVID-19 vaccine. Sequenced by immunoSEQ multiplex PCR; TCRdb stores in-frame clones only, minus some. The data show more than 95,000 clones, approximately 89% seen once. The sequencing here drew on peripheral blood, taken on day 0 of AZD1222 vaccination. These receptor sequences come from an adult in good health.

In this sample, this clone turned up once. V and J are TRBV6-5 and TRBJ2-1; maybe TRBD2 (6 bases). This CDR3 spans 14 amino acids. From germline, CDR1 is MNHEY and CDR2 SVGAGI. The germline V and J ends were trimmed by 5 bases and 7 bases, with 15 bases remaining between them. This CDR3 reads CASSNQGGRNEQFF. The DNA for the CDR3 is TGTGCCAGCAGTAACCAGGGAGGAAGGAATGAGCAGTTCTTC.

A remark on this clone: The sample carries other DNA sequences with the same CDR3. The chain has TRBV7-2 and TRBJ2-3; 13 bases align to TRBD2. Trimming took 6 bases from V and 7 from J; bases not matched to a gene: 4. The CDR3 is made up of 14 amino acids. The germline CDR1 and CDR2 sequences are SGHTA and FQGNSA. The CDR3 sequence: CASSLGLAGYTQYF. The DNA for the CDR3 is TGTGCCAGCAGTTTGGGACTAGCGGGATATACGCAGTATTTT.

The V call is TRBV6-2 or TRBV6-3, the J call TRBJ1-2, with unresolved D. V was clipped by 2 bases and J by 8 bases, with 18 bases between them. CDR1 is MNHEY, CDR2 SVGEGT, per germline. The CDR3 covers 15 residues. The CDR3 DNA reads as TGTGCCAGCAGTTACCCCGGGGATACCGGGAGGGGCTACACCTTC. It codes for CASSYPGDTGRGYTF.